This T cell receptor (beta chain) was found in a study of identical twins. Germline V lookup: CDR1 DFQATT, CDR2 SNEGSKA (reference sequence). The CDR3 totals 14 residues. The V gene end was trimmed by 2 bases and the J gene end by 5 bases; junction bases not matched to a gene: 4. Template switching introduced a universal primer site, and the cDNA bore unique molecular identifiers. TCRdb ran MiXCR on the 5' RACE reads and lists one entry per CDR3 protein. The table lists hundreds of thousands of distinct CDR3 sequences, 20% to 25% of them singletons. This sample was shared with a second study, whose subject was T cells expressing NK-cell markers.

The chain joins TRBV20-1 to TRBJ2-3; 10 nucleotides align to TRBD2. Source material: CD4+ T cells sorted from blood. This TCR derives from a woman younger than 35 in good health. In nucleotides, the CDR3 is TGCAGTGCTAGACCTAGCGGGAGAGGAGATACGCAGTATTTT. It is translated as CSARPSGRGDTQYF.